This T cell receptor beta chain was sequenced in a study of early T cells in non-severe SARS-CoV-2 infection. The study's findings and limits: Database matching using VDJdb favored anti-spike CD8 responses, with private and CD4 specificities left missing.

V was clipped by 4 bases and J by 8 bases, with 15 bases between them. Germline-derived CDR1 and CDR2 are SGHTA and FQGNSA. This CDR3 has 14 amino acids. On this clonotype: Its specificity is not known.

The TCR library protocol attached unique molecular identifiers to the individual cDNA molecules. TCRdb re-analysed the 5' RACE reads in MiXCR, keeping a single row per CDR3 protein. This table holds tens of thousands of distinct CDR3 sequences, 12% found once. The sequenced material came from whole blood. The chain employs TRBV7-2 and TRBJ1-3; no clear D. This TCR was recovered from an adult who was a healthcare worker with PCR-confirmed SARS-CoV-2 infection or an uninfected control (not recorded which). The DNA of the CDR3 is TGTGCCAGCAGCTCGATTGCGGGATCAGACACCATATATTTT. Residues: CASSSIAGSDTIYF. The full variable domain, completed using reference TRBV7-2 and TRBJ1-3, is GAGVSQSPSNKVTEKGKDVELRCDPISGHTALYWYRQSLGQGLEFLIYFQGNSAPDKSGLPSDRFSAERTGGSVSTLTIQRTQQEDSAVYLCASSSIAGSDTIYFGEGSWLTVV.